The following is a T cell receptor beta chain sequence with its context. No antigen is known for it. No base quality values were provided; no much bigger clone lies one nucleotide off. The germline V gene (reference sequence) specifies SGHKS as CDR1 and YYEKEE as CDR2. The V and J ends are trimmed by 7 bases and 4 bases, leaving 21 bases between them. Including cysteine and phenylalanine, the CDR3 has 15 amino acids. CDR3 DNA only is kept here, 45 bases in frame from base 1. This record belongs to a study of blood T cells in healthy people across ages (dated by TCRdb to between 2015 and 2016). With regard to the full study: In model experiments, roughly one uniquely barcoded TCR beta cDNA molecule per two T cells was captured by template switching. The study measured age-related changes in TCR beta repertoire diversity using deep sequencing normalized with unique cDNA molecular identifiers. Donors were grouped into four age groups: young (average 16 years), middle-aged (39), aged (around 60) and long-lived (around 80). To avoid experimental bias, donors of different ages were randomly spread across the sequencing lanes. The study analyzed two additional independent replicas of 1 million unique cDNA reads from the same blood draw for two donors, one aged 18 to 30 and one aged 80 or older. Results and caveats for the whole study, not just this receptor: Observed TCR beta diversity per million T cells fell roughly linearly with age, and a significant reduction was already apparent by age approximately 41. The CMV infection status of donors was not known, potentially confounding age-related changes in expanded clonotypes. Estimates of total diversity based on one million sequenced T cells were considered lower bounds and underestimates. Compared with the aged group, more naive CD4+ T cells, fewer expanded clones and increased TCR diversity were shown by the long-lived group, suggesting age selection. The percentage of naive T cells measured by flow cytometry correlated strongly with observed TCR beta diversity. Conclusive comparison of naive and antigen-experienced compartments was prevented by the profiling of bulk unsorted PBMCs.

Library method: 5' RACE. Sequenced on an Illumina HiSeq 2500. A second PCR of about 6 to 11 cycles was performed with a sample-barcoded 5' primer and a J-beta primer mix. A unique molecular identifier was introduced onto each TCR beta cDNA molecule by a template-switch 5' adaptor carrying 12 random nucleotides. Each sample yielded at least 2.5 million CDR3-containing paired-end reads. All of the RNA was converted into first-strand cDNA using the Mint cDNA synthesis kit, with a TRBC-specific oligonucleotide serving as the primer. After uracil-DNA glycosylase treatment, a first 18-cycle PCR used universal primers M1SS and BC2_uni_R on all cDNA. Processing in the source paper ran as follows. Normalization of each sample was performed by random selection of 1 million high-quality reads, each carrying a distinct molecular identifier. Reads with shared molecular identifiers were discarded instead of being binned into consensus sequences. CDR3 identification, clonotype clustering and error correction used MiTCR with a Q25 quality threshold and the strictest error-elimination algorithm. A nonparametric unseen species model with Euler transformation was used to estimate lower-bound total TCR beta diversity. TCRdb trimmed the raw reads at Q25, called clones with MiXCR and kept productive beta chains. Each record represents a unique CDR3 protein, reported with the most common genes and DNA among its rows. The V and J calls follow TCRdb's processing rather than the paper's. This sample is represented by about 800,000 distinct CDR3 sequences; about 45% of them were singletons. Of the sample, approximately 18% falls within the top ten clones.

Donors were around 37 systemically healthy Caucasian individuals from Russia aged roughly 6 to 100 years. Ten milliliters of peripheral blood were drawn from each donor into EDTA-treated Vacutainer tubes. Ficoll-Paque density-gradient centrifugation was used to isolate PBMCs, with at least 7 million per sample. Trizol reagent was used to extract total RNA from PBMCs, with at least 5 micrograms per sample. The percentages of naive CD45RAhigh/CD27high T cells were determined by flow cytometry on a PBMC aliquot from every donor. The clonotype originates from an elderly man in good health. Sequencing was done on a sample of blood. Recombination joined TRBV5-5 with TRBJ2-7, with no confident D gene call. For the CDR3, the sequence is CASSAPDSREYEQYF. The DNA is TGTGCCAGCTCAGCTCCAGATTCTCGTGAGTACGAGCAGTACTTC.